This T cell receptor (beta chain) was captured by sequencing in a study of cytotoxic CD8 clonotypes in ibrutinib-treated CLL (dated by TCRdb to the early 2020s). For the wider study: The cohort was composed of ten to eleven relapsed/refractory and about 15 treatment-naive patients; IGHV unmutated status was identified in 17 patients. Responses were partial in roughly 25 patients and complete in 2; after median approximately 69 months follow-up, some 15 stayed in remission and roughly twelve progressed. Samples at response were collected after a median of around twelve months of treatment, with a range of roughly 6 to 40 months. On average, each sample had 255,043 productive templates and approximately 89,000 productive rearrangements. Longitudinal samples were available for about 30% of the roughly 86 trial participants. Cryopreserved peripheral blood mononuclear cells were collected at three points: before therapy, at response, and at either sustained remission or disease progression. All remission and progressive disease samples were collected while patients were still receiving ibrutinib. What the study reported, not specific to this receptor: Public clonotypes were rare and either contracted or stayed stable during treatment, and the rise in clonality at ibrutinib response reflected the expansion of private clonotypes. Baseline clonality was found to be higher than that of age-matched healthy donors and was strongly correlated with circulating CD8+ T-cell counts. Clonality rose at ibrutinib response, remained stable during sustained remission, and dropped back toward baseline at progression. Sampling times were not matched between patients in sustained remission and patients whose disease was progressing, and lymph node repertoires were not examined.

Worth noting for this clone: Its antigen has not been determined. Within one base of it there is no much larger clone, and no base qualities were kept.

The time point label, read with the paper, signifies: around 25 months on ibrutinib. Roughly 2 micrograms of genomic DNA were extracted from cryopreserved PBMCs for TCR beta library preparation. Longitudinal blood samples from CLL patients on ibrutinib monotherapy underwent high-throughput TCR beta sequencing. The patients were enrolled in a single-center, open-label phase 2 trial of ibrutinib monotherapy. The goal of deep resolution MiSeq sequencing was a depth between 1 in 1 million and 1 in 200,000 T cells, and coverage averaged 10x per clonotype. The immunoSEQ hsTCRB Kit was used to generate the TCR beta libraries. The paper's processing steps were these. The data were analyzed with ImmunoSEQ Analyzer and ImmunoSEQ Data Assistant, and V, D and J gene assignments followed IMGT definitions. Clonality was computed as one minus normalized Shannon entropy of productive rearrangement frequencies, ranging from 0 to 1. Public clonotype analysis was restricted to overrepresented clonotypes comprising at least 0.05% of each patient's repertoire. Thirteen age-matched healthy donor repertoires from immuneACCESS were used as controls for clonality. This immuneACCESS table, as held by TCRdb, lists in-frame sequences with V and J called but not all clones. Of the missing ones, under half trace to an unresolved V gene in checked studies; the others have no known cause. Clone size and the V and J calls come from that table; the DNA yielded D and trimming. This sample is represented by approximately 97,000 clones; 77% of them were singletons. Roughly 24% of the sample belongs to the ten largest clones.

Sequences were derived from PBMCs, sampled after 24 months of ibrutinib treatment. The receptor comes from a human donor with chronic lymphocytic leukemia.

The CDR3 corresponds to CASSSAGGEPQHF. The DNA reads TGTGCCAGCAGCTCGGCAGGGGGTGAGCCCCAGCATTTT. The chain uses TRBV7-9 and TRBJ1-5; 7 central nucleotides agree with TRBD1. From cysteine to phenylalanine, the CDR3 is 13 amino acids long. Of all the DNA, just the CDR3 is kept, 39 bases in frame from base 1. V trim: 4 bases; J trim: 8 bases; unmatched bases: 5. CDR1 and CDR2 are read off the germline V gene (reference sequence) as SEHNR and FQNEAQ.